This T cell receptor beta chain was sequenced in a study of molecular identifiers for immune sequencing clone quantification. The study's findings and limits: Over 99% of CMV-specific effector molecules, but under 1% of naive ones, were in clones above 20 copies.

This clonotype has just a few counts. The antigen is not known. Previously described methods and listed TCR primers produced bulk TCR libraries. One entry per CDR3 protein, called by TCRdb with MiXCR from the PCR reads. The data hold approximately 550,000 distinct CDR3 sequences, with roughly a fifth observed a single time. The TCR sequence derives from a human donor in good health. Some libraries in this study had Jurkat cell RNA spiked in. The sample was naive CD8+ T cells from blood, with Jurkat cell RNA spiked in. Specified subset: FACS-sorted CD8+CD4-CCR7+CD45RA+ naive T cells.

CDR3 residues: CASSDGTGWTEAFF. As DNA, the CDR3 is TGCGCCAGCAGCGACGGGACAGGGTGGACTGAAGCTTTCTTT. The chain joins TRBV5-1 to TRBJ1-1; 9 bases are shared with TRBD1. V lost 4 bases and J lost 5; bases outside the gene matches: 6. The CDR3 covers 14 residues. Germline V gene data show CDR1 as SGHRS and CDR2 as YFSETQ.